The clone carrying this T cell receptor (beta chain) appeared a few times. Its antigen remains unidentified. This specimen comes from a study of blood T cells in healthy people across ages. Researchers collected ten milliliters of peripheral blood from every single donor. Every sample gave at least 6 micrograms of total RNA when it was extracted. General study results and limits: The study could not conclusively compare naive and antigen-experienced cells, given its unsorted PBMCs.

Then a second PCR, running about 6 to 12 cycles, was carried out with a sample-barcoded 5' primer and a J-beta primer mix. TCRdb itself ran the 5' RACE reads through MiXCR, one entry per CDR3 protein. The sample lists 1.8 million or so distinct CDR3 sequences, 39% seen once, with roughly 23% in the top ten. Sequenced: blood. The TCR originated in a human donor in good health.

CDR3 DNA sequence: TGTGCCAGCAGCCCAACTAGGGCCGAGACCCAGTACTTC. Protein: CASSPTRAETQYF. This rearrangement joins TRBV11-3 to TRBJ2-5, with D maybe TRBD2 (5 bases). V was trimmed by 5 bases and J by 5 bases, leaving 12 bases between them. The CDR3 loop spans 13 amino acids. Germline loops: CDR1 SGHNT, CDR2 YENEEA.